Given below is one TCR beta chain in context. The target of this receptor is not known. This receptor came from a mouse, so its gene names and germline sequences are mouse ones too. The observed sequence ends 1 residue before the CDR3 terminus, with the missing tail filled in from the germline J gene. The entry originates in a study of tissue T cells after allogeneic stem cell transplantation (dated by TCRdb to the early 2020s). Describing the broader study: TCR beta repertoires were profiled across many tissues obtained from research autopsies of patients with and without GVHD, as well as in mouse models of GVHD. The human part of the study was a prospective observational study with no blinding and no randomization.

Per the germline V gene, GKSSPN is the CDR1 and SITVG is the CDR2. V and J are truncated by 2 bases and 1 base respectively, leaving an intervening sequence of 6 bases. There are 13 amino acids in the CDR3, from cysteine to phenylalanine inclusive. The DNA has 36 bases, all within the CDR3, and is read from base 1. Here is what the overall study found, with its caveats: The patient cohort was small and varied clinically, and sampling depth was recognized as a limitation. In both patients and mice, T cells from blood and spleen covered only a limited part of the TCR repertoire found in tissues. Within patients, how anatomically similar tissues were was a major factor shaping TCR repertoire composition, regardless of disease or transplant status. The study did not determine which tissue TCRs were alloreactive or antigen-specific, and some clones might have been persisting host cells. Only a few T cell clones appeared in more than one patient, yet motif-based clustering showed tissue-specific repertoire signatures that were shared between patients.

The library was prepared using the immunoSEQ multiplex PCR assay. TCRbeta CDR3 sequencing was performed at survey depth by Adaptive Biotechnologies, and CDR3 sequences, V/J genes, productive frequency and template counts were reported. TCR beta CDR3 regions were amplified from genomic DNA instead of RNA. As for the authors' bioinformatics: Jensen-Shannon divergence was used to quantify pairwise repertoire overlap between tissues, with a value of 1 meaning complete divergence and a value of 0 meaning identical repertoires. Tissues were clustered by single-linkage agglomerative hierarchical clustering of pairwise JSD values, and the clustering results were displayed as dendrograms. GLIPH2 was run on all patient samples with simulation_depth 1000, kmer_min_depth 3 and cdr3_length_cutoff 8, and groups with more than two unique CDR3s were retained. A standardized tissue-overlap score was calculated by extrapolating Jaccard GLIPH-group overlap across patients to a standard repertoire size of 1000 clones. Associations of diversity with clinical or experimental variables used linear mixed-effect models with tissue fixed effects and individual random effects. TCRdb mirrors the immuneACCESS table, restricted to in-frame sequences. Some clones are absent from its copies; in checked studies, under half trace to an unresolved V gene, and the reason for the others is unknown. V and J calls and clone size follow that table, whereas D and trimming were derived from the DNA. The sample contains about 21,000 clones, approximately 69% of them found a single time. About 0.38% of the sample is in the top ten clones.

Source material: blood. This clonotype was sampled from a female BALB/c mouse in good health. This mouse strain carries MHC haplotype H2-d. Recombination joined TRBV31 with TRBJ2-1; the D segment could be TRBD1, given 5 matching bases. CDR3 protein: CAWSAGNYAEQFF. CDR3 DNA (partial): TGTGCCTGGAGTGCAGGGAACTATGCTGAGCAGTTC.